The T cell receptor (beta chain) described here comes from a study of cytomegalovirus exposure and HLA in healthy donors. The PCR ran on 60 Vbeta and 13 Jbeta primers. Produced via immunoSEQ multiplex PCR; TCRdb's table is partial and in-frame only. The sample shows about 150,000 clones, approximately 79% of them seen only once. Trimming removed 5 bases at V and 0 bases at J, with 5 bases between. Germline values: CDR1 MNHEY, CDR2 SMNVEV (reference sequence). The CDR3 has 13 residues. On this clone itself: Its antigen remains unidentified.

Notes on the study in general: Later analysis indicated greater clonal expansion among HLA-associated TCR beta chains than among equally common other chains. One later analysis reportedly identified an Asian-associated ancestry cluster that showed fewer N-insertions than the 666-donor mean. A missense variant in DCLRE1C was later tied to TCR beta V- and J-gene trimming.

V usage is TRBV27 and J usage is TRBJ1-5, with D unresolved. The receptor was isolated from a woman aged 45-59 years in good health and CMV-seropositive. The sample consisted of PBMCs. CDR3 in DNA: TGTGCCAGCAGTGCCTATAGCAATCAGCCCCAGCATTTT. Residues: CASSAYSNQPQHF.